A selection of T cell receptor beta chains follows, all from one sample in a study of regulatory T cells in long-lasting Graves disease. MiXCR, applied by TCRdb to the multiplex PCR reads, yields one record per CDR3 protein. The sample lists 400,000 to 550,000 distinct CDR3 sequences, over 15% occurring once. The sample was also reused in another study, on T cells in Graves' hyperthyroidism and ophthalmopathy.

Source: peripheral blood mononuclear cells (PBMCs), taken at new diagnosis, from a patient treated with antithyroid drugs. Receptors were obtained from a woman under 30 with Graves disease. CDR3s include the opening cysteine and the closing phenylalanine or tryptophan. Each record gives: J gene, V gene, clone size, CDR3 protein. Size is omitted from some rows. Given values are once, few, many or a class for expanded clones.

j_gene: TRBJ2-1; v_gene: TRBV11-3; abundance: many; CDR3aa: CASSLDRAGHNEQFF
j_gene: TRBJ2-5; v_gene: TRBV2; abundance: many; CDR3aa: CASTPGETETQYF
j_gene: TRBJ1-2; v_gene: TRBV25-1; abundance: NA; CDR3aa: CASSGAFGARGYTF
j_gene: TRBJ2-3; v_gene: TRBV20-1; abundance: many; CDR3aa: CSARVLADTQYF
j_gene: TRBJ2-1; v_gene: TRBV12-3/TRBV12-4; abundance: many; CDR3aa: CASSQGQGATNEQFF
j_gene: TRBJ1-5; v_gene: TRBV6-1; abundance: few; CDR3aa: CASSGDRGSNQPQHF
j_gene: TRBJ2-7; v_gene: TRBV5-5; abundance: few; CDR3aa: CASSLLGTGTTYEQYF
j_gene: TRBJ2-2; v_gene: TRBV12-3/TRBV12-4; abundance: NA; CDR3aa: CASSSALGTGELFF
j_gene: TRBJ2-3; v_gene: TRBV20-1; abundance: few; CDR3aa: CSARKTSSGSTDTQYF
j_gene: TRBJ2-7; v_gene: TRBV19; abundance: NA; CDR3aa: CASSRDSDWGYEQYF
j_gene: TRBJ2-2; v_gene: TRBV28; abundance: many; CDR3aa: CASSFRVPTGELFF
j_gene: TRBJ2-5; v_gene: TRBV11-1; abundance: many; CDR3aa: CASSRPGDIQETQYF
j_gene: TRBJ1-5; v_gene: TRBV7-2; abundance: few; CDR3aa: CASSLMFAGNQPQHF
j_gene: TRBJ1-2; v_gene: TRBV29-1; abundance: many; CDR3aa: CSVRGLGDRGGHGYTF
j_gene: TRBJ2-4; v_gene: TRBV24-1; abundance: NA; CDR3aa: CATSDPGKNIQYF
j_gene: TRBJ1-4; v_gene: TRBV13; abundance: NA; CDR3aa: CASSLGRVATNEKLFF
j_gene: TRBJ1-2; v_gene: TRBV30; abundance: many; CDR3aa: CACLPREIYGYTF
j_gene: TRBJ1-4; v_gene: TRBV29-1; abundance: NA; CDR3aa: CSVSLAPNEKLFF
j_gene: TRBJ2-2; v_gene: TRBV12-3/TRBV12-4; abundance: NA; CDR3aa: CASSTGTNRGELFF
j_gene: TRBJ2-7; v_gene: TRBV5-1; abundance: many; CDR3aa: CASSLSGQGYEQYF
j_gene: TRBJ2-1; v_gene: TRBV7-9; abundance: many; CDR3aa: CASSSDRGRFDEQFF
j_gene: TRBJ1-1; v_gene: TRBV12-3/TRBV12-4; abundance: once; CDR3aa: CASSSGPGGEAFF
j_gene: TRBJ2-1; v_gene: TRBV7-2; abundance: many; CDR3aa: CASSLAGTSGIGGEQFF
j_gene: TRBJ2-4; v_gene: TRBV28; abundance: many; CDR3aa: CASTSPWAAKNIQYF